Shown below are 6 T cell receptor beta chains from a single sample sequenced in a study of T cell responses to AZD1222 COVID-19 vaccine (dated by TCRdb to the early 2020s). The label giving this sample's time point can be read as: baseline before first vaccination. The library was prepared using the immunoSEQ multiplex PCR assay. TCRdb's version of the immuneACCESS table is confined to in-frame rearrangements and falls short of the full clone set. An unresolved V gene accounts for under half of the shortfall where checked; the remainder is of unknown origin. The sample yields about 100,000 clones; around 89% were counted once. The top ten hold 1.8% of the sample. The sequences come from peripheral blood, collected on day 0 of AZD1222 vaccination. These receptors came from an adult in good health.

The chain couples TRBV7-2 to TRBJ2-2, with D perhaps matching TRBD1 or TRBD2 (6 bases each). The CDR3 consists of 13 residues. V lost 5 bases to trimming and J lost 7 bases, with 11 bases between them. CDR1 SGHTA and CDR2 FQGNSA come from the germline V gene. DNA for the CDR3: TGTGCCAGCAGCAGACTAGGGGGCGGGGAGCTGTTTTTT. Its protein is CASSRLGGGELFF.

The chain carries TRBV5-5 and TRBJ1-1; no clear D. Trimming pared 2 bases from V and 2 bases from J, leaving 10 bases between. The germline V gene has CDR1 SGHKS and CDR2 YYEKEE (reference sequence). The CDR3 is made up of 14 amino acids. This CDR3 is CASSLRLANTEAFF. In DNA form, the CDR3 reads TGTGCCAGCAGCTTACGTTTAGCAAACACTGAAGCTTTCTTT.

This sequence joins TRBV5-1 and TRBJ2-1, with D unresolved. CDR1 and CDR2 (germline): SGHRS, YFSETQ. There are 13 residues in the CDR3. V gave up 6 bases and J gave up 2 bases, with 9 bases separating them. CDR3 residues: CASIGRTYNEQFF. The CDR3 nucleotides read TGCGCCAGCATTGGCAGGACCTACAATGAGCAGTTCTTC.

The CDR3 protein is CASSPGSNYGYTF. The DNA for the CDR3 is TGTGCCAGCTCACCCGGTTCTAACTATGGCTACACCTTC. The chain couples TRBV18 to TRBJ1-2; D unresolved. The CDR3 sequence is 13 residues long. Germline V CDR1 and CDR2: KGHSH, LQKENI. With 3 bases removed from V and 0 bases from J, the gap between germline ends came to 5 bases.

V is TRBV24-1 and J is TRBJ2-5; possibly TRBD1 or TRBD2 for D (5 bases each). CDR1 is KGHDR, CDR2 SFDVKD, per germline. Trimming left V 3 bases short and J 1 base short, with 11 bases between. The CDR3 is 15 residues long. The CDR3 sequence is CATSDPSGTQETQYF. As DNA, the CDR3 is TGTGCCACCAGTGATCCTTCAGGGACCCAAGAGACCCAGTACTTC.

This chain links TRBV9 with TRBJ2-1, with D unresolved. The CDR3 has 12 amino acids. Germline CDR1 reads SGDLS; CDR2 reads YYNGEE. Deletions cut 7 bases from V and 8 bases from J, with 13 bases between. The CDR3 coding sequence is TGTGCCAGCGCCGGGTCCAGCTATGAGCAGTTCTTC. Residues: CASAGSSYEQFF. Full variable domain (outside the CDR3, taken from reference TRBV9 and TRBJ2-1): DSGVTQTPKHLITATGQRVTLRCSPRSGDLSVYWYQQSLDQGLQFLIQYYNGEERAKGNILERFSAQQFPDLHSELNLSSLELGDSALYFCASAGSSYEQFFGPGTRLTVL.